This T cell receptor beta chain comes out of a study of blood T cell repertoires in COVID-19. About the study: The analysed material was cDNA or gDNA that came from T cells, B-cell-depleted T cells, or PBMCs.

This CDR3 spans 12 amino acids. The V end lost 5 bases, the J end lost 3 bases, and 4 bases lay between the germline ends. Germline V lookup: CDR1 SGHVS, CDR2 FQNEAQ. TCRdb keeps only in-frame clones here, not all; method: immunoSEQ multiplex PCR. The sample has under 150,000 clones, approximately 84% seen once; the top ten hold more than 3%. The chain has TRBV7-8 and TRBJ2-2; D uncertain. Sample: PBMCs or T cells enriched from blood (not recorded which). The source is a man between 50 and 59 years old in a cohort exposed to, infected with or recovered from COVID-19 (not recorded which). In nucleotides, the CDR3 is TGTGCCAGCAGCCCGGACACCGGGGAGCTGTTTTTT. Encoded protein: CASSPDTGELFF.